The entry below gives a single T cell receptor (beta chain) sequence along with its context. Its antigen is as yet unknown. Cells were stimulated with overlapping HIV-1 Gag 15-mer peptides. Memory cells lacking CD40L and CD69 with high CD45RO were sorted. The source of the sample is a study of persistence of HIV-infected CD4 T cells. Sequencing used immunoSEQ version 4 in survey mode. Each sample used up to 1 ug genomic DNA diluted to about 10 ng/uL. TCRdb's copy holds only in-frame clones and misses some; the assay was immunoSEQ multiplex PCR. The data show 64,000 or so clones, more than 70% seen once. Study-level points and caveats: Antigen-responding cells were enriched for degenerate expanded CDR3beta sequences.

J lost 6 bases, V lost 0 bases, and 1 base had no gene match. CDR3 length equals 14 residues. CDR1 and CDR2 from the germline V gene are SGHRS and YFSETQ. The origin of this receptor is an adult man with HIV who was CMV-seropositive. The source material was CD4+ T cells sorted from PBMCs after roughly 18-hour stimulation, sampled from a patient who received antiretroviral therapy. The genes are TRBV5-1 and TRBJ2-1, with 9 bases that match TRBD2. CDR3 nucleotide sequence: TGCGCCAGCAGCTTGGTACTAGCGGGCAATGAGCAGTTCTTC. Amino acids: CASSLVLAGNEQFF.